Below, 32 T cell receptor beta chains from the same sample are listed, as sequenced in a study of shared clonotypes between healthy human individuals (TCRdb year 2020). The library was generated by the immunoSEQ multiplex PCR assay. TCRdb's version of the immuneACCESS table is confined to in-frame rearrangements and falls short of the full clone set. An unresolved V gene accounts for under half of the shortfall where checked; the remainder is of unknown origin. The table for this sample lists millions of clones; over 90% of them were counted only once. Approximately 0.4% of the sample belongs to the ten largest clones. Sample: naive CD4+ T cells from PBMCs. What the cell subset or site label conveys for this sample: CD45RA+ positively selected. Source of these receptors: a man aged 18 to 29 in good health. Some clones in this sample may be carry-over from other donors' samples.

The chain is built from TRBV2 and TRBJ2-5; 13 positions agree with TRBD2. Germline values: CDR1 SNHLY, CDR2 FYNNEI. Trimming took 7 bases from V and 1 from J; bases not matched to a gene: 3. The CDR3 contains 15 residues. The CDR3 region is CASMGLAGTQETQYF. In DNA form, the CDR3 reads TGTGCCAGCATGGGACTAGCGGGAACCCAAGAGACCCAGTACTTC.

V and J are TRBV2 and TRBJ2-5; 7 bases are shared with TRBD2. The CDR3 has 15 residues. CDR1 and CDR2 from the germline V gene are SNHLY and FYNNEI. The trim removed 7 bases at V and 3 bases at J, leaving 11 bases unmatched. The CDR3: CASTLVRTRKETQYF. For the CDR3, the DNA is TGTGCCAGCACACTCGTAAGGACTAGAAAAGAGACCCAGTACTTC.

The V and J genes are TRBV6-1 and TRBJ1-2, with 9 positions matching TRBD1. CDR1 is MNHNS, CDR2 SASEGT, per germline. The junction had 10 bases not matched to a gene; V was cut back by 6 bases and J by 8 bases. CDR3 length: 14 residues. CDR3 bases: TGTGCCAGCAGAGAAAGGGACAGGGTGAAAGGCTACACCTTC. Encoded protein: CASRERDRVKGYTF.

This rearrangement joins TRBV10-3 to TRBJ1-1; D is perhaps TRBD1 (6 bases). With 2 bases removed from V and 9 bases from J, the gap between germline ends came to 13 bases. The CDR3 is 13 residues long. Per germline, CDR1 ENHRY and CDR2 SYGVKD. The CDR3 sequence is CAISENPGEKAFF. The CDR3 nucleotides read TGTGCCATCAGTGAGAACCCAGGGGAAAAAGCTTTCTTT.

The chain uses TRBV9 and TRBJ2-3; tentatively, D is TRBD1 or TRBD2 (5 bases each). Germline CDR1 and CDR2: SGDLS and YYNGEE. Trimming shortened V by 2 bases and J by 4 bases, and 14 bases separated the two germline ends. CDR3 size: 15 residues. The CDR3 DNA follows: TGTGCCAGCAGCGTTATGGAGGCAGGGCCAGATACGCAGTATTTT. It translates to CASSVMEAGPDTQYF.

Points on this clone: This CDR3 is also generated by other DNA sequences in the sample. This chain connects TRBV5-4 to TRBJ2-2, with D uncertain. The length of the CDR3 is 13 residues. From germline, CDR1 is SGHNT and CDR2 YYREEE (reference sequence). V was shortened by 3 bases and J by 7 bases, with 10 bases between the two germline ends. In DNA form, the CDR3 reads TGTGCCAGCAGCTCGTTAGCAGGCGGGGAGCTGTTTTTT. Its translation: CASSSLAGGELFF.

V gene TRBV7-9 combines with J gene TRBJ2-3, with D uncertain. CDR3 length equals 16 residues. CDR1 is SEHNR and CDR2 is FQNEAQ in the germline V gene (reference sequence). V gave up 0 bases and J gave up 2 bases, with 12 bases separating them. CDR3 residues: CASSLAFVGYTDTQYF. CDR3 DNA: TGTGCCAGCAGCTTAGCCTTTGTTGGGTACACAGATACGCAGTATTTT. Based on the CDR3 plus reference TRBV7-9 and TRBJ2-3, the full variable domain is DTGVSQNPRHKITKRGQNVTFRCDPISEHNRLYWYRQTLGQGPEFLTYFQNEAQLEKSRLLSDRFSAERPKGSFSTLEIQRTEQGDSAMYLCASSLAFVGYTDTQYFGPGTRLTVL.

V gene TRBV9 combines with J gene TRBJ1-2; the D is unclear. The CDR3 contains 14 residues. Germline CDR1 is SGDLS and CDR2 is YYNGEE. V gave up 3 bases and J gave up 2 bases, with 11 bases separating them. The CDR3 region is CASSGDIRNYGYTF. CDR3 nucleotide sequence: TGTGCCAGCAGCGGAGACATAAGAAACTATGGCTACACCTTC.

V is TRBV5-4 and J is TRBJ2-1, with a possible D match to TRBD1 (6 bases). Trimming removed 0 bases from V and 9 bases from J, with 16 bases in between. This CDR3 has 15 residues. Germline V gene data show CDR1 as SGHNT and CDR2 as YYREEE (reference sequence). DNA of the CDR3: TGTGCCAGCAGCTTGGTCGAACAGGGCTTCGGTGAGCAGTTCTTC. This codes for CASSLVEQGFGEQFF.

The rearrangement joins TRBV18 to TRBJ1-1; 7 bases fit TRBD1. Germline CDR1 KGHSH, CDR2 LQKENI. The ends lost 4 bases at V and 3 bases at J; junction bases unmatched: 8. The CDR3 is 15 residues long. The CDR3 loop is CASSLGTVSYTEAFF. CDR3 sequence (DNA): TGTGCCAGCTCACTCGGGACAGTTTCCTACACTGAAGCTTTCTTT.

The V and J genes are TRBV18 and TRBJ2-5; TRBD1 matches 8 bases. The trim removed 6 bases at V and 3 bases at J, leaving 3 bases unmatched. This CDR3 contains 13 residues. The V gene's germline CDR1 is KGHSH and CDR2 LQKENI. The CDR3, as DNA: TGTGCCAGCTCCGAGGGACAGGAAGAGACCCAGTACTTC. It codes for CASSEGQEETQYF. Based on the CDR3 plus reference TRBV18 and TRBJ2-5, the full variable domain is NAGVMQNPRHLVRRRGQEARLRCSPMKGHSHVYWYRQLPEEGLKFMVYLQKENIIDESGMPKERFSAEFPKEGPSILRIQQVVRGDSAAYFCASSEGQEETQYFGPGTRLLVL.

This clone occurred once. The V gene is TRBV9, the J gene TRBJ2-3, with D tentatively TRBD1 (7 bases). Trimming removed 6 bases from V and 2 bases from J, with 13 bases in between. Germline V gives CDR1 SGDLS, CDR2 YYNGEE. The CDR3 has 14 amino acids. CDR3 protein: CASTGGQPTDTQYF. Here the CDR3 DNA reads TGTGCCAGCACCGGGGGACAGCCCACAGATACGCAGTATTTT.

This clone was seen a handful of times. V gene TRBV5-1 combines with J gene TRBJ1-1; D may be TRBD1 (5 bases). Trimming stripped 2 bases from V and 3 bases from J, with 8 bases between. Germline V gene lookup returns CDR1 SGHRS and CDR2 YFSETQ. CDR3 length: 13 amino acids. The CDR3 is CASSLGEYTEAFF. The CDR3 DNA reads TGCGCCAGCAGCTTAGGGGAGTACACTGAAGCTTTCTTT.

With respect to this clone: Additional DNA sequences in this sample encode the identical CDR3. The V gene is TRBV20-1, the J gene TRBJ2-7, with unresolved D. Germline V gene sequence: CDR1 DFQATT, CDR2 SNEGSKA (reference sequence). The CDR3 length is 10 residues. V lost 3 bases, J lost 3 bases, and 3 bases lay in between. The CDR3 DNA reads TGCAGTGCTAGGAACTACGAGCAGTACTTC. This gives the protein CSARNYEQYF.

The CDR3 DNA reads as TGTGCCAGCAGCTTAGCGGGGGACAGAATCTACGAGCAGTACTTC. Translating gives CASSLAGDRIYEQYF. The chain combines TRBV7-9 with TRBJ2-7; 7 bases fit TRBD1. With V trimmed by 0 bases and J by 3 bases, 5 bases remained unmatched. The CDR3 totals 15 residues. Germline V gene data show CDR1 as SEHNR and CDR2 as FQNEAQ (reference sequence).

The chain couples TRBV7-2 to TRBJ2-1; D is perhaps TRBD2 (5 bases). The germline V gene encodes CDR1 SGHTA and CDR2 FQGNSA. The CDR3 length is 15 residues. The ends were cut back, 5 bases at V and 6 bases at J, with 17 bases in the middle. Written as DNA, the CDR3 is TGTGCCAGCAGCCCCCCCAGCGGCTCCCCCAATGAGCAGTTCTTC. As protein: CASSPPSGSPNEQFF.

The V and J genes are TRBV20-1 and TRBJ2-1; possible D gene TRBD1, 5 bases. Germline V gene sequence: CDR1 DFQATT, CDR2 SNEGSKA (reference sequence). V shed 6 bases and J shed 9 bases, with 12 bases lying between them. There are 11 residues in the CDR3. For the CDR3, the DNA is TGCAGTGCCCTAAATAGGGGTGAGCAGTTCTTC. Protein sequence: CSALNRGEQFF.

The J gene is TRBJ2-2, the V gene TRBV15; D ambiguous. Per the germline V gene, CDR1 is LNHNV and CDR2 is YYDKDF (reference sequence). The CDR3 has 18 amino acids. V shed 1 base and J shed 1 base, with 16 bases lying between them. For the CDR3, the DNA is TGTGCCACCAGCAGAGGTGATGGAGTCTTGGGGAACACCGGGGAGCTGTTTTTT. Protein product: CATSRGDGVLGNTGELFF. Based on the CDR3 plus reference TRBV15 and TRBJ2-2, the full variable domain is DAMVIQNPRYQVTQFGKPVTLSCSQTLNHNVMYWYQQKSSQAPKLLFHYYDKDFNNEADTPDNFQSRRPNTSFCFLDIRSPGLGDTAMYLCATSRGDGVLGNTGELFFGEGSRLTVL.

This clone appeared a single time. V is TRBV10-2 and J is TRBJ1-3; 8 nucleotides line up with TRBD1. J lost 0 bases, V lost 5 bases, and 3 bases had no gene match. CDR1 WSHSY and CDR2 SAAADI come from the germline V gene. There are 15 residues in the CDR3. In DNA form, the CDR3 reads TGCGCCAGCAGTAGAACAGGGGGCTCTGGAAACACCATATATTTT. Translation: CASSRTGGSGNTIYF.

The rearrangement links TRBV30 to TRBJ1-1; TRBD1 is a possible D gene (5 bases). The CDR3 totals 15 residues. Germline loops: CDR1 GTSNPN, CDR2 SVGIG (reference sequence). Trimming took off 3 bases at V and 8 bases at J, with 22 bases between the two ends. CDR3 loop: CAWRGLATRQSEAFF. Written as DNA, the CDR3 is TGTGCCTGGAGGGGTTTGGCTACTAGACAGTCCGAAGCTTTCTTT.

The chain combines TRBV10-1 with TRBJ2-3; 7 nucleotides line up with TRBD1. There are 15 residues in the CDR3. The V and J ends lost 4 bases and 6 bases, in that order; junction bases with no gene match: 10. In germline, CDR1 is WNHNN, CDR2 SYGVQD (reference sequence). CDR3 DNA sequence: TGCGCCAGCAGTGCTGGCCTTCCCAGGGGGGATACGCAGTATTTT. Its protein is CASSAGLPRGDTQYF.

The chain is built from TRBV28 and TRBJ1-1, with D possibly being TRBD1 (5 bases). The CDR3 sequence is 15 residues long. The V and J ends lost 1 base and 0 bases respectively, with 9 bases between them. Germline CDR1 MDHEN, CDR2 SYDVKM. The CDR3 coding sequence is TGTGCCAGCAGTTTATCTAGGGGCATGAACACTGAAGCTTTCTTT. It codes for CASSLSRGMNTEAFF.

The chain recombines TRBV9 with TRBJ1-1, with 8 bases aligning to TRBD1. CDR3 length: 15 amino acids. Germline-derived CDR1 and CDR2 are SGDLS and YYNGEE. V lost 0 bases and J lost 4; bases outside the gene matches: 5. The CDR3 spells CASSVGVTGGTEAFF. The CDR3 DNA follows: TGTGCCAGCAGCGTAGGCGTAACAGGGGGCACTGAAGCTTTCTTT.

On this clone: This specimen includes other DNA sequences encoding the same CDR3. The V gene is TRBV9, the J gene TRBJ1-4; 10 positions agree with TRBD1. Germline values: CDR1 SGDLS, CDR2 YYNGEE. The CDR3 sequence is 15 residues long. The V gene end was trimmed by 0 bases and the J gene end by 7 bases; junction bases not matched to a gene: 3. Written as DNA, the CDR3 is TGTGCCAGCAGCGTAGGGACAGGGGGGAGTGAAAAACTGTTTTTT. Encoded protein: CASSVGTGGSEKLFF.

The V gene is TRBV28, the J gene TRBJ2-5, with a tentative D call TRBD1 (6 bases). The V gene's germline CDR1 is MDHEN and CDR2 SYDVKM. The CDR3 is 13 amino acids. V lost 7 bases to trimming and J lost 1 base, with 10 bases between them. The CDR3 loop reads CASTGQPQETQYF. CDR3 DNA: TGTGCCAGCACTGGACAGCCCCAAGAGACCCAGTACTTC. The variable domain in full, with the rest retrieved from reference TRBV28 and TRBJ2-5, is DVKVTQSSRYLVKRTGEKVFLECVQDMDHENMFWYRQDPGLGLRLIYFSYDVKMKEKGDIPEGYSVSREKKERFSLILESASTNQTSMYLCASTGQPQETQYFGPGTRLLVL.

The CDR3 reads CASSLGPGQGDEQYF. CDR3 in DNA: TGTGCCAGCAGCTTAGGCCCGGGGCAGGGAGACGAGCAGTACTTC. The rearrangement uses TRBV7-9 and TRBJ2-7; D is perhaps TRBD1 or TRBD2 (5 bases each). This CDR3 is built from 15 residues. The germline gives CDR1 SEHNR, CDR2 FQNEAQ (reference sequence). Trimming took off 1 base at V and 5 bases at J, with 15 bases between the two ends.

The chain couples TRBV6-1 to TRBJ2-1, with 7 bases matching TRBD1. The CDR3 sequence is 15 residues long. CDR1 and CDR2 (germline): MNHNS, SASEGT. Losses at the gene ends were 4 bases for V and 6 bases for J; bases not matched to a gene: 9. The CDR3, as DNA: TGTGCCAGCAGTGTGGGGACAGCCACGCTCAATGAGCAGTTCTTC. The encoded protein is CASSVGTATLNEQFF.

The chain carries TRBV28 and TRBJ2-3; TRBD2 aligns across 8 bases. Germline loops: CDR1 MDHEN, CDR2 SYDVKM. The CDR3 is 15 residues long. V lost 9 bases to trimming and J lost 0 bases; unmatched junction nucleotides: 8. CDR3 protein: CASKKLAASTDTQYF. The CDR3 coding sequence is TGTGCCAGTAAAAAACTAGCGGCTAGCACAGATACGCAGTATTTT. The full variable domain, its missing parts supplied by reference TRBV28 and TRBJ2-3, is DVKVTQSSRYLVKRTGEKVFLECVQDMDHENMFWYRQDPGLGLRLIYFSYDVKMKEKGDIPEGYSVSREKKERFSLILESASTNQTSMYLCASKKLAASTDTQYFGPGTRLTVL.

This rearrangement joins TRBV6-6 to TRBJ2-1; D remains ambiguous. The CDR3 contains 14 residues. V lost 5 bases, J lost 5 bases, and 13 bases lay in between. Germline assignment: CDR1 MNHNY and CDR2 SVGAGI (reference sequence). CDR3 nucleotides: TGTGCCAGCAGTAAACTGGTAACCGACAATGAGCAGTTCTTC. Residues: CASSKLVTDNEQFF.

The rearrangement uses TRBV6-1 and TRBJ1-2; D might be TRBD1 (6 bases). CDR3 size: 15 residues. V dropped 3 bases and J dropped 4 bases, with 15 bases sitting between them. From germline, CDR1 is MNHNS and CDR2 SASEGT. Here the CDR3 DNA reads TGTGCCAGCAGTGAGGGGACACCGGACCTCTATGGCTACACCTTC. Its translation is CASSEGTPDLYGYTF.

V is TRBV10-3 and J is TRBJ2-3; possible D gene TRBD2, 6 bases. The germline gives CDR1 ENHRY, CDR2 SYGVKD. This CDR3 has 16 amino acids. Trimming left V 4 bases short and J 2 bases short, with 16 bases between. The DNA for the CDR3 is TGTGCCATCAGTGCCCCCGGAGGGAGTCTCACAGATACGCAGTATTTT. Protein: CAISAPGGSLTDTQYF.

The V gene is TRBV2, the J gene TRBJ1-2; 10 bases fit TRBD1. CDR1 SNHLY and CDR2 FYNNEI come from the germline V gene. The CDR3 contains 13 residues. V was clipped by 7 bases and J by 12 bases; unmatched bases: 11. The CDR3 nucleotides are TGTGCCAGCACTTCGGGACAGGGGCGACCGAACACCTTC. This encodes CASTSGQGRPNTF.